A single sample gave rise to the 5 T cell receptor beta chains below, sequenced in a study of cytotoxic CD8 clonotypes in ibrutinib-treated CLL. Clones were sequenced by immunoSEQ multiplex PCR, and TCRdb holds only the in-frame ones, with some missing. The sample has about 140,000 clones; about 75% are singletons. Material: PBMCs, obtained after 24 months of ibrutinib treatment. These receptors were collected from a human donor with chronic lymphocytic leukemia.

The J gene is TRBJ2-1, the V gene TRBV6-6; TRBD2 is a possible D gene (5 bases). The CDR3 is made up of 9 amino acids. CDR1 and CDR2 (germline): MNHNY, SVGAGI (reference sequence). With 6 bases removed from V and 15 bases from J, the gap between germline ends came to 9 bases. CDR3: CASSPGGFF. The CDR3 coding sequence is TGTGCCAGCAGCCCCGGAGGGTTCTTC.

This clone showed up just once. The gene calls are TRBV5-1 and TRBJ1-2; tentative D call: TRBD1 (5 bases). V gave up 5 bases and J gave up 3 bases, with 11 bases separating them. Germline CDR1 and CDR2: SGHRS and YFSETQ. CDR3 length equals 13 residues. The CDR3 region is CASSRDGDYGYTF. DNA for the CDR3: TGCGCCAGCAGTAGGGACGGGGACTATGGCTACACCTTC.

The chain carries TRBV9 and TRBJ2-1; maybe TRBD2 (6 bases). V dropped 4 bases and J dropped 3 bases, with 11 bases sitting between them. The germline CDR1 and CDR2 sequences are SGDLS and YYNGEE. The CDR3 is 14 residues long. The CDR3 nucleotides are TGTGCCAGCAGCACCGGGGGTGACTACAATGAGCAGTTCTTC. Amino acid sequence: CASSTGGDYNEQFF.

The chain couples TRBV20-1 to TRBJ2-1; D ambiguous. The V gene's germline CDR1 is DFQATT and CDR2 SNEGSKA (reference sequence). The V and J ends lost 4 bases and 14 bases respectively, with 6 bases between them. This CDR3 is 8 amino acids long. The CDR3 sequence: CSAIGEFF. DNA of the CDR3: TGCAGTGCTATTGGGGAGTTCTTC.

The J gene is TRBJ2-7, the V gene TRBV7-2; possibly TRBD1 for D (6 bases). Germline lookup yields CDR1 SGHTA and CDR2 FQGNSA. There are 13 residues in the CDR3. V lost 5 bases, J lost 4 bases, and 12 bases lay in between. The CDR3 is CASSPGTKYEQYF. CDR3 nucleotides: TGTGCCAGCAGCCCCGGGACAAAGTACGAGCAGTACTTC.